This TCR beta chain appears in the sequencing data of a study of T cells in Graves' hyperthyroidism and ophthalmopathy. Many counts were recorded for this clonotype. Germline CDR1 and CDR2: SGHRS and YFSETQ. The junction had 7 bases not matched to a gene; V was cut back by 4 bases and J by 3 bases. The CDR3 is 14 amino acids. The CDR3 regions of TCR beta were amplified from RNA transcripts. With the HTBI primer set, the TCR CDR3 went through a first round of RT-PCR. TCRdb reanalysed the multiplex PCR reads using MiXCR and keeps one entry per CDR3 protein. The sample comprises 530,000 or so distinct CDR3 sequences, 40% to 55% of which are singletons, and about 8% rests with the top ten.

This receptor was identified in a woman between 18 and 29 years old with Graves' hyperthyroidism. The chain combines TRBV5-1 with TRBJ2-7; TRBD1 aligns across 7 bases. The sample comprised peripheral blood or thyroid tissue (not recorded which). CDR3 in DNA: TGCGCCAGCAGCCCGGGACAGTTGCTCTACGAGCAGTACTTC. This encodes CASSPGQLLYEQYF.